The subject of this entry is one TCR beta chain. What this receptor recognizes is not known. Within one base of it there is no much larger clone, and no base qualities were kept. Library generation was performed with the immunoSEQ multiplex PCR assay. For the multiplex PCR, a mixture combining 60 forward primers for TCR Vbeta segments and 13 reverse primers for TCR Jbeta segments was used. Amplification of the CDR3 region of rearranged TCR beta genes was performed with a multiplex PCR assay on genomic DNA. The amplified TCR beta libraries were sequenced on the Illumina HiSeq System as 87-base-pair reads. In the paper's pipeline: In a later analysis, tens of millions of unique TCR beta chains were counted across the 500 to 850 repertoires, and around 10 million of these chains were shared by at least two donors. To remove PCR and sequencing errors, raw reads were error-corrected and collapsed into unique sequences using a nearest-neighbor algorithm that merged closely related sequences. CDR3 sequences were aligned to IMGT reference sequences to assign V, D and J gene segments. For a sequence to be retained, a match of at least six nucleotides was required to both a V gene segment and a J gene segment. A rearrangement was called productive if the CDR3 had no stop codons and remained in frame with V and J, and every other rearrangement was called non-productive. CDR3 was defined by IMGT convention, running from the second conserved V-encoded cysteine to the conserved J-encoded phenylalanine. The earlier analysis of more than 450 of the donors excluded sequences that lacked an unambiguous match to a single V gene segment. An earlier analysis of almost 600 of the donors classified V segments as functional when productive rearrangements were above 56.7% and as segregating when the standard deviation between donors was above 5%. To diagnose cytomegalovirus status from the catalog of TCR beta chain sequences, a statistical classification framework was built. In a later analysis, V and J genes were assigned by comparing TCR nucleotide sequences against IMGT/GENE-DB human TR gene sequences. In a later analysis, CDR3 sequences and most-parsimonious VDJ recombination scenarios were assigned using the TCRdist pipeline. In a later analysis, each TCR beta chain was defined by its CDR3 amino acid sequence together with its V-gene family, and reads without a unique V-gene family were excluded. As a way to deal with suspected cross-contamination and a sequencing artifact, a later analysis dropped roughly 620 nucleotide sequences that were highly shared and had low generation probability. In a later analysis, a clonal expansion index for each public chain was calculated from normalized within-repertoire ranks of inferred template counts. Generation probabilities in a later analysis came from a VDJ recombination model fitted to out-of-frame rearrangements, and those results were checked against IGoR. A later analysis scored TCR-TCR, TCR-HLA and TCR-CMV co-occurrence with hypergeometric tests, applying a repertoire-size bias correction to TCR pairs. To estimate false discovery rates, a later analysis permuted the HLA or CMV assignments 20 times. In a later analysis, co-occurring TCRs were grouped using DBSCAN, and TCRdist sequence similarity was added for clustering within HLA-allele-positive subsets. Repertoires with fewer than 30,000 or more than 120,000 public chains were left out of co-occurrence clustering, as were a few repertoires with anomalous nucleotide sharing. TCRdb holds this immuneACCESS table with in-frame rearrangements only. Some clones are missing; in checked studies, unresolved V genes explain under half, and the rest has no known cause. D and trimming come from the DNA, and the V and J calls and clone size come from that table. The sample data list 120,000 to 150,000 clones, and 60% to 85% of these were observed just once. Of the sample, under 7.5% falls within the top ten clones.

The cohort consisted of 600 to 700 healthy bone marrow donors. At the time of sampling, all cohort members were nominally healthy, though unrecorded immune exposures were likely present. The donor was CMV seropositive and belonged to the group of 250 to 300 seropositive cohort members. A peripheral blood sample was collected from each donor, and TCR beta sequencing was performed on peripheral blood mononuclear cells. The Qiagen DNeasy Blood Extraction Kit was used to extract genomic DNA from the blood cell samples. The source of the sample is a study of cytomegalovirus exposure and HLA in healthy donors (dated by TCRdb to the late 2010s). For the study in its entirety: According to an earlier analysis of a few hundred of the donors, about 179 million T cells yielded 120 million or so unique TCR beta sequences and 276 Gb of sequence data. An early release that covered about 600 HLA-typed donors contained 300 to 350 gigabases of sequencing data and tens of millions of unique TCR sequences. Of the 350 to 450 genotyped donors, 65% to 90% were placed in the genetic ancestry cluster associated with self-reported Caucasian donors. The study aimed to test whether cataloging public T cell receptors could reveal signatures of past pathogen exposure. The T cell repertoires of about 700 subjects were profiled by immunosequencing and related to cytomegalovirus serostatus. In addition to the first cohort of approximately 650 subjects, a separate validation cohort of approximately 110 different subjects was used. High-throughput TCR immunosequencing, statistical association of individual TCRs with disease status, and machine learning were combined to predict cytomegalovirus infection status. In a later analysis, previously published TCR beta repertoires from 670 or so donors were re-analyzed and high-resolution HLA genotyping was added so that TCR occurrence patterns could be studied. The later analysis used no new phenotypic data to find candidate immune exposures, relying instead on TCR beta sequences and their occurrence across donors. To decide whether each TCR beta V gene segment behaved as functional or pseudogenic, an earlier analysis of 587 of the donors relied on high-throughput TCR beta sequencing. Donor age, sex, ethnicity and CMV serostatus were collected together with the repertoire data. A later genetic analysis used genome-wide SNP genotypes for 398 of the 666 donors, treating that subset as a discovery cohort. Every discovery cohort repertoire had been produced on one sequencing platform. Class I and class II HLA loci were covered by the typing at four-digit resolution. The number of donors typed differed by locus, with roughly 629-640 for A, B, C, DRB1 and DQB1, around 560 for DQA1, 606 for DPA1, and approximately 470 for DPB1. Roughly 5 DR-DQ haplotypes were handled as single units for association and clustering, since linkage in the cohort was strong. Among some 400 genotyped donors of the cohort, an average of around 220,000 unique TCR beta nucleotide sequences was sequenced per donor, of which about 19% were non-productive.

Results the study describes overall, beyond this receptor: Because counts were too low, about 17 rarely observed V segments, including chromosome 9 orphons, were excluded from the earlier analysis of several hundred of the donors. In a later analysis, several top co-occurrence clusters were reported to appear linked to parvovirus B19, influenza, CMV and Epstein-Barr virus. A later analysis associated approximately 17,000 TCR beta sequences with specific HLA alleles at a false discovery rate of 0.05. When HLA alleles, especially DR and DQ, strongly co-occurred, TCR associations were difficult to assign to individual alleles. HLA typing was unavailable for some donors at each locus, so association tests used only the typed subset. A further reported finding was that TCR beta sequences accurately predicted the HLA-A and HLA-B alleles for most subjects in the first cohort. Compared with equally common non-associated chains, HLA-associated TCR beta chains in a later analysis were more clonally expanded and had lower generation probabilities. Immune exposure information for the cohort was limited to CMV serostatus. Roughly uniform sequencing depth across donors was assumed in presence/absence analyses, although this assumption may not hold. A later analysis found that most CMV-associated TCR beta chains appeared HLA-restricted, with HLA associations seemingly driven largely by CMV exposure. The cohort was sequenced for TCR beta chains only, and without alpha or paired-chain data the features that could be detected were limited. In vitro tests confirmed that a few of the cytomegalovirus-associated TCR beta chains recognize cytomegalovirus antigens. In a later genetic analysis, fewer N-insertions in productive TCRs were reported among donors in an Asian-associated ancestry cluster than the roughly 700-donor mean. In an earlier analysis of 500 to 650 of the donors, most TCR beta V segments appeared in productive rearrangements about 87% or about 30% of the time, broadly matching IMGT annotations. In a later genetic analysis, a missense DCLRE1C variant was associated with V-gene and J-gene trimming of TCR beta chains, and the association was replicated in an independent cohort. Correlated functional status among segregating V segments might be attributable to linkage disequilibrium, but an unknown experimental factor could not be ruled out. Cytomegalovirus status was reported to be diagnosed by the classifier with high specificity and sensitivity in both the original and validation cohorts. Across donors, most TCR sequences were observed very rarely, whereas some public TCRs were present in many individuals. The study listed around 160 TCR beta chains as associated with cytomegalovirus. According to the authors, the approach could potentially be generalized to other disease states and immunological phenotypes. In a later analysis, the rate of TCR association differed among HLA loci, with DRB1 alleles having the most associated TCRs and HLA-C alleles having the fewest. A cluster of highly shared sequence variants was judged likely to be a technical artifact of the sequencing pipeline.

This receptor was identified in a man aged 35 to 55 in good health and CMV-seropositive. Specimen: PBMCs.

The DNA is TGTGCCAGCAGTTCACAGGGAGTTAACACCGGGGAGCTGTTTTTT. It encodes CASSSQGVNTGELFF. The rearranged chain carries TRBV2 and TRBJ2-2; a tentative D match to TRBD1 spans 6 bases. Trimming takes 5 bases from V and 2 bases from J, and the germline ends sit 12 bases apart. CDR1 and CDR2 are read off the germline V gene as SNHLY and FYNNEI. The CDR3 covers 15 residues, taking in both the cysteine and the phenylalanine. The kept DNA is CDR3 alone, 45 bases in frame from the first base. The entire variable domain, with the stretches around the CDR3 drawn from the reference TRBV2 and TRBJ2-2 proteins, is EPEVTQTPSHQVTQMGQEVILRCVPISNHLYFYWYRQILGQKVEFLVSFYNNEISEKSEIFDDQFSVERPDGSNFTLKIRSTKLEDSAMYFCASSSQGVNTGELFFGEGSRLTVL.